This T cell receptor (beta chain) derives from a study of beta chain features in type 1 diabetes. Study details: All samples together contributed 100 million to 120 million sorted cells for examination.

The entirety of the isolated RNA underwent reverse transcription, so expressed TCRB transcripts were sequenced. TCRdb keeps only in-frame clones here, not all; method: immunoSEQ multiplex PCR. The profile shows 600,000 to 700,000 clones, 10% to 15% of them singletons. Study outcomes and limitations: Across all four CD4+ subsets, people with type 1 diabetes showed modestly shorter TCRB CDR3s.

Worth noting for this clone: Its specificity is unknown.

Germline V gives CDR1 GTSNPN, CDR2 SVGIG (reference sequence). This CDR3 contains 14 residues. Trimming cost V 0 bases and J 6 bases, with 9 bases left between them. The sequenced material came from naive CD4+ T cells from blood. The receptor was derived from a young man with type 1 diabetes. This rearrangement joins TRBV30 to TRBJ1-6, with D maybe TRBD1 (5 bases). The CDR3 region has the DNA TGTGCCTGGAGTGTACGGGGCAGTAATTCACCCCTCCACTTT. Translation gives CAWSVRGSNSPLHF.